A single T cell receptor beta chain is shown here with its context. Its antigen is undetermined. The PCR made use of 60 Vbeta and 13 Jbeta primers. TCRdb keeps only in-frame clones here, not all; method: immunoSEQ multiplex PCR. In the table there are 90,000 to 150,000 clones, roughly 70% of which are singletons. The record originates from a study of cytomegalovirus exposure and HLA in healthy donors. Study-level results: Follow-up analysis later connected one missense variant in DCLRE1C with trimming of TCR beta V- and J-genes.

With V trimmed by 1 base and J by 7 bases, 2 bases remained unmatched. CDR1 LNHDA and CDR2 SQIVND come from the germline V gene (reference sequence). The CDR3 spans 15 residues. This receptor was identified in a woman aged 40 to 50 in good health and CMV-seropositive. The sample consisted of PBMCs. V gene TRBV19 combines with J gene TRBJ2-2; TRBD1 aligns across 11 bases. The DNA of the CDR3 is TGTGCCAGTAGTATAGGGACAGGGGGCGGCGGGGAGCTGTTTTTT. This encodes CASSIGTGGGGELFF.